The clone carrying this TCR beta chain was counted many times. 60 Vbeta and 13 Jbeta primers were used in PCR. Using immunoSEQ multiplex PCR, the repertoire was profiled, and TCRdb retains in-frame clones only, with some absent. The sample includes about 90,000 clones, around three quarters of them seen just once. The CDR3 has 14 amino acids. Germline lookup yields CDR1 SGDLS and CDR2 YYNGEE. The V end was cut by 4 bases, the J end by 3 bases, with 14 bases between. These data originate in a study of cytomegalovirus exposure and HLA in healthy donors. In the study overall: An analysis done earlier identified about 120 million unique TCR beta sequences from around 180 million T cells.

The genes are TRBV9 and TRBJ2-7; perhaps TRBD2 as D (5 bases). This TCR was recovered from a woman aged 40 to 55 in good health and CMV-seropositive. Material for sequencing was PBMCs. The DNA for the CDR3 is TGTGCCAGCAGCCCCCCGGGGAGCCACTACGAGCAGTACTTC. Translation: CASSPPGSHYEQYF.